These T cell receptor beta chains were read from a single sample in a study of radiotherapy plus CTLA-4 blockade in lung cancer. The assay was immunoSEQ multiplex PCR, and TCRdb's table has in-frame clones only and misses some. Of roughly 110,000 clones listed, more than 65% were seen once; the top ten hold about 3.5%. This sample comprised peripheral blood, obtained from a patient treated with radiotherapy plus ipilimumab. These receptors originate from a human donor with non-small cell lung cancer that progressed on radiotherapy plus ipilimumab. Some clones in this sample may be carry-over from other donors' samples. The CDR3 runs from the conserved cysteine through the conserved F or W.

v_gene	j_gene	CDR3aa
TRBV19	TRBJ2-6	CASSITLTSGANVLTF
TRBV18	TRBJ1-6	CASSPSGNNSPLHF
TRBV4-2	TRBJ2-7	CASSQQGHYEQYF
TRBV11-2	TRBJ2-3	CASSQVTDTQYF
TRBV4-1	TRBJ2-5	CASSYTVAGGGTQYF
TRBV5-5	TRBJ1-4	CASSLDRGLNEKLFF
TRBV6-5	TRBJ1-6	CASSYGGGYNSPLHF
TRBV7-9	TRBJ2-7	CASSLRAGSDEQYF
TRBV6-1	TRBJ1-5	CASSDLRAVTVNQPQHF
TRBV9	TRBJ1-4	CASSPRGQVNEKLFF
TRBV5-1	TRBJ2-1	CASSHGQGVDEQFF
TRBV2	TRBJ1-5	CASRPPTGLGNQPQHF
TRBV2	TRBJ2-5	CASRYPGLQETQYF
TRBV7-9	TRBJ1-2	CASSLGSGGRDSDYGYTF
TRBV19	TRBJ1-5	CAISRDYYQPQHF
TRBV7-2	TRBJ2-5	CASSPGVAGGETQYF
TRBV6-1	TRBJ1-4	CASSEARQGSLFF
TRBV5-5	TRBJ2-2	CASSLGALRRGGELFF
TRBV7-3	TRBJ2-1	CASSLTRGSYNEQFF
TRBV19	TRBJ2-1	CASSIDRRSRKHYNEQFF
TRBV5-1	TRBJ1-4	CASSRTGSSLQEKLFF
TRBV27	TRBJ2-3	CASSLWPQTDTQYF
TRBV4-2	TRBJ2-7	CASSPQGYYEQYF
TRBV5-1	TRBJ2-5	CASSPIQSEKTQYF
TRBV18	TRBJ1-3	CASSPRGPTVSGNTIYF
TRBV6-5	TRBJ2-1	CASSYNGDSYNEQFF
TRBV28	TRBJ1-2	CASSLYGMQKNDYGYTF
TRBV18	TRBJ1-1	CASSPGQGRAAAEAFF
TRBV29-1	TRBJ2-7	CSVEETGAYEQYF
TRBV7-7	TRBJ2-3	CASSLGVSTDTQYF
TRBV7-2	TRBJ2-7	CASSFLEWYEQYF
TRBV5-1	TRBJ2-7	CASSFGTSGGLYEQYF
TRBV15	TRBJ2-2	CATSRDLGLAGDRELFF
TRBV2	TRBJ2-5	CAGSGTQETQYF
TRBV5-1	TRBJ2-1	CASSLSASGGYNEQFF
TRBV7-2	TRBJ2-5	CASASVLQETQYF
TRBV11-2	TRBJ2-1	CASSLGAYLNNEQFF
TRBV18	TRBJ1-1	CASSRGQPTMNTEAFF
TRBV5-1	TRBJ2-5	CASRTSGVTETQYF
TRBV7-6	TRBJ1-2	CASSLGAGNYGYTF
TRBV7-8	TRBJ2-5	CASSLAGRLVRTDRLGETQYF
TRBV7-3	TRBJ1-1	CASSLNGGNTEAFF
TRBV6-6	TRBJ2-3	CASRKPGPSNTQYF
TRBV9	TRBJ1-1	CASSGRATLNTEAFF
TRBV9	TRBJ2-1	CASSGPGQGQFF
TRBV5-4	TRBJ1-2	CASSLKGLVVAGGYTF
TRBV11-2	TRBJ1-3	CASSQGNTIYF
TRBV27	TRBJ1-2	CASSPIELLANYGYTF
TRBV29-1	TRBJ2-5	CSVGQGFETQYF
TRBV4-2	TRBJ1-2	CASSQALDRDWGYTF
TRBV10-3	TRBJ1-1	CAIKYAQNTEAFF
TRBV11-2	TRBJ2-3	CASRKNRGRSTDTQYF
TRBV9	TRBJ2-7	CASSVEKGGYEQYF
TRBV7-2	TRBJ2-3	CASSLESTDTQYF
TRBV11-2	TRBJ1-2	CASSYGGGFGYGYTF
TRBV18	TRBJ1-5	CASSPGEDQPQHF
TRBV19	TRBJ2-7	CASSMEGGGSYEQYF
TRBV18	TRBJ1-6	CASSPGQESQALHF
TRBV6-5	TRBJ2-7	CASSYSGVLGEQYF
TRBV7-9	TRBJ2-6	CASSSDRRPSSGANVLTF